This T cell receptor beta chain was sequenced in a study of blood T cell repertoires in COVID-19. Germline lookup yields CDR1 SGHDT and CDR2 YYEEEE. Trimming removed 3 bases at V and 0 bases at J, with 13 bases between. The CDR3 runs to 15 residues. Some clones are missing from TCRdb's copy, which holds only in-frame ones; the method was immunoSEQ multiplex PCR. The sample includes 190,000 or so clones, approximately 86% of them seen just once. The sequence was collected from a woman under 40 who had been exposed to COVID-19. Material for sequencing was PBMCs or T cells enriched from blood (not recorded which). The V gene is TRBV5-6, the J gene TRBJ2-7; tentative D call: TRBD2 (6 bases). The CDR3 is CASSSAGPTSYEQYF. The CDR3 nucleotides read TGTGCCAGCAGCTCGGCGGGACCGACCTCCTACGAGCAGTACTTC. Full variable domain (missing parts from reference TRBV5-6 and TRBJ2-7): DAGVTQSPTHLIKTRGQQVTLRCSPKSGHDTVSWYQQALGQGPQFIFQYYEEEERQRGNFPDRFSGHQFPNYSSELNVNALLLGDSALYLCASSSAGPTSYEQYFGPGTRLTVT.